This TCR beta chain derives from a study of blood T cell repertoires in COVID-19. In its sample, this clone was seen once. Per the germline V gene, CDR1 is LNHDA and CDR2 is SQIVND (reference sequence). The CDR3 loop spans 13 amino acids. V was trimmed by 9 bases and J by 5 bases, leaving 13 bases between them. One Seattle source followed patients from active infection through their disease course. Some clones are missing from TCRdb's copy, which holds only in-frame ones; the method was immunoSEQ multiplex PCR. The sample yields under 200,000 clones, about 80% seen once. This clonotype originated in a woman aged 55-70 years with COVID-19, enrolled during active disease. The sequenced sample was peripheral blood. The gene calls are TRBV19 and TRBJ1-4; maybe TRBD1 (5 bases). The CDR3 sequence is CASRQILNEKLFF. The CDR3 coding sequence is TGTGCCAGCAGACAGATATTAAATGAAAAACTGTTTTTT. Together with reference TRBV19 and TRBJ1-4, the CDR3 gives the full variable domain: DGGITQSPKYLFRKEGQNVTLSCEQNLNHDAMYWYRQDPGQGLRLIYYSQIVNDFQKGDIAEGYSVSREKKESFPLTVTSAQKNPTAFYLCASRQILNEKLFFGSGTQLSVL.